What follows are 11 T cell receptor beta chains derived from one specimen sequenced in a study of blood T cell repertoires in COVID-19. Measured with immunoSEQ multiplex PCR; TCRdb has only the in-frame clones, and not every one. Among about 480,000 clones listed, roughly 89% were seen once. The sequenced sample was peripheral blood. Receptors were obtained from a woman in her twenties or thirties with acute or convalescent COVID-19.

The rearrangement uses TRBV11-2 and TRBJ2-7; no definite D call. The CDR3 sequence is 12 residues long. Germline V gene sequence: CDR1 SGHAT, CDR2 FQNNGV. V lost 5 bases, J lost 2 bases, and 7 bases lay in between. CDR3 DNA: TGTGCCAGCAGCCAGGCTCCCTACGAGCAGTACTTC. Its protein product is CASSQAPYEQYF.

The V call is TRBV4-2, the J call TRBJ1-2; D is unclear. The length of the CDR3 is 14 residues. The germline gives CDR1 LGHNA, CDR2 YNFKEQ. The V and J ends lost 0 bases and 8 bases respectively, with 13 bases between them. CDR3 in amino acids: CASSQEEFSGGYTF. Written as DNA, the CDR3 is TGTGCCAGCAGCCAAGAAGAGTTCTCGGGAGGCTACACCTTC.

The chain employs TRBV24-1 and TRBJ2-3, with 7 bases aligning to TRBD1. The CDR3 has 17 amino acids. Per the germline V gene, CDR1 is KGHDR and CDR2 is SFDVKD. V was clipped by 2 bases and J by 0 bases; unmatched bases: 7. In DNA, the CDR3 is TGTGCCACCAGTGATTCAACAGGGGAAGCTAGCACAGATACGCAGTATTTT. Residues: CATSDSTGEASTDTQYF.

The J gene is TRBJ2-7, the V gene TRBV5-8; 10 bases are a match to TRBD2. CDR3 length equals 16 residues. Germline V gene sequence: CDR1 SGHTS, CDR2 YDEGEE. The V segment lost 0 bases and the J segment 2 bases; nucleotides outside the gene matches: 5. The CDR3 coding sequence is TGTGCCAGCAGCTTGGAGCTAGCGGGGGCCGCCTACGAGCAGTACTTC. As protein: CASSLELAGAAYEQYF.

The CDR3 region is CASSLTDSSYNEQFF. The CDR3 DNA is TGTGCCAGCAGTCTCACCGACAGCTCCTACAATGAGCAGTTCTTC. The chain combines TRBV6-5 with TRBJ2-1, with D possibly being TRBD1 (5 bases). Per the germline V gene, CDR1 is MNHEY and CDR2 is SVGAGI. The ends were cut back, 5 bases at V and 0 bases at J, with 11 bases in the middle. This CDR3 region has 15 residues.

V and J are TRBV2 and TRBJ1-5, with TRBD1 matching 8 bases. J gave up 8 bases and V 5 bases, and 5 bases lay outside the gene matches. Germline CDR1 SNHLY, CDR2 FYNNEI. CDR3 length: 13 amino acids. CDR3 nucleotide sequence: TGTGCCAGCAGTTCAGGGGGCTATAAGCCCCAGCATTTT. Its protein product is CASSSGGYKPQHF.

The chain is built from TRBV3-1 (or the pseudogene TRBV3-2) and TRBJ2-3; 7 bases fit TRBD2. The CDR3 is 17 residues long. V shed 4 bases and J 2 bases; nucleotides not matched to a gene: 12. Germline CDR1 LGHDT, CDR2 YNNKEL (reference sequence). CDR3 region: CASSRPLKRGATDTQYF. Written as DNA, the CDR3 is TGTGCCAGCAGCCGCCCTCTCAAGCGGGGAGCCACAGATACGCAGTATTTT.

The chain links TRBV5-6 to TRBJ1-4, with D possibly being TRBD1 (6 bases). Deletions cut 3 bases from V and 8 bases from J, with 20 bases between. The CDR3 spans 16 residues. From germline, CDR1 is SGHDT and CDR2 YYEEEE. The CDR3 DNA reads as TGTGCCAGCAGCTCGGTAAAACGGGACAAACTAGAAAAACTGTTTTTT. This sequence encodes CASSSVKRDKLEKLFF.

In its sample, this clone was seen once. The chain employs TRBV27 and TRBJ1-6, with TRBD1 as a possible D gene (5 bases). V shed 4 bases and J shed 5 bases, with 9 bases lying between them. CDR3 length: 14 amino acids. Germline CDR1 MNHEY, CDR2 SMNVEV (reference sequence). CDR3 in DNA: TGTGCCAGCAGTTCGACAGTGAATAATTCACCCCTCCACTTT. Protein product: CASSSTVNNSPLHF.

The chain has TRBV27 and TRBJ2-1; 9 nucleotides match TRBD1. Trimming cost V 5 bases and J 5 bases; bases outside gene matches: 13. There are 17 residues in the CDR3. Germline assignment: CDR1 MNHEY and CDR2 SMNVEV (reference sequence). CDR3 DNA: TGTGCCAGCAGTCCGAATCGTCCCGGGACAGGGAACAATGAGCAGTTCTTC. This encodes CASSPNRPGTGNNEQFF.

This chain joins TRBV5-5 and TRBJ2-1; D is unclear. This CDR3 region has 13 residues. With 0 bases removed from V and 7 bases from J, the gap between germline ends came to 8 bases. The germline V gene has CDR1 SGHKS and CDR2 YYEKEE (reference sequence). Written as DNA, the CDR3 is TGTGCCAGCAGCTTGGTCAACGGGAATGAGCAGTTCTTC. Translating gives CASSLVNGNEQFF.